The entry that follows covers one T cell receptor (beta chain) sequence. This CDR3 contains 16 residues. Germline V CDR1 and CDR2: WSHSY, SAAADI. J gave up 3 bases and V 0 bases, and 7 bases lay outside the gene matches. The entry originates in a study of control samples from healthy donors and cancer patients. The repertoire was sequenced with immunoSEQ multiplex PCR; TCRdb's copy has only in-frame clones and lacks some. The table includes 150,000 to 200,000 clones, around 93% detected once. The receptor comes from a man between 18 and 35 years old in good health. Specimen: blood. This chain connects TRBV10-2 to TRBJ2-7, with 8 bases aligning to TRBD2. DNA of the CDR3: TGCGCCAGCAGTGAGTCCCAACTAGCGGACAACTACGAGCAGTACTTC. This gives the protein CASSESQLADNYEQYF.